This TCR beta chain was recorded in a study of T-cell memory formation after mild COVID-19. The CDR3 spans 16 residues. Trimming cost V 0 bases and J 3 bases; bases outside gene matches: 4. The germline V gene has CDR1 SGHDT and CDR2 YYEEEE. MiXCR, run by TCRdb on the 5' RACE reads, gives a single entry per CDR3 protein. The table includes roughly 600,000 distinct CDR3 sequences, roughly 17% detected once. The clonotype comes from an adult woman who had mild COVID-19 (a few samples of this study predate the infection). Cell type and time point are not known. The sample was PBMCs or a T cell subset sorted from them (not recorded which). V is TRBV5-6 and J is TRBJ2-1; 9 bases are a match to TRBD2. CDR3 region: CASSLASGDHYNEQFF. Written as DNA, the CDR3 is TGTGCCAGCAGCTTGGCTAGCGGGGACCACTACAATGAGCAGTTCTTC.